This entry is about one T cell receptor beta chain. Time point in this sample: cycle 4 day 1 (C4D1), after 6 weeks of nivolumab. All the patients suffered relapse after autologous stem cell transplantation, and brentuximab vedotin exposure differed. These data are taken from a study of PD-1 blockade in classical Hodgkin lymphoma. On the study more broadly: Patients were given intravenous nivolumab, 3 mg/kg, every 2 weeks.

TCRdb's table, derived via immunoSEQ multiplex PCR, lists solely in-frame clones and lacks some. The sample carries about 41,000 clones, approximately 71% recorded once. The V end was cut by 0 bases, the J end by 7 bases, with 7 bases between. Germline CDR1 reads SGHTA; CDR2 reads FQGTGA. The CDR3 runs 14 residues. This TCR came from a human donor with classical Hodgkin lymphoma. The chain has TRBV7-3 and TRBJ1-6; no reliable D call. The source was peripheral blood mononuclear cells (PBMCs), collected before the fourth cycle of nivolumab. The CDR3 reads CASSLTGLNSPLHF. Here the CDR3 DNA reads TGTGCCAGCAGCTTAACGGGGTTGAATTCACCCCTCCACTTT.